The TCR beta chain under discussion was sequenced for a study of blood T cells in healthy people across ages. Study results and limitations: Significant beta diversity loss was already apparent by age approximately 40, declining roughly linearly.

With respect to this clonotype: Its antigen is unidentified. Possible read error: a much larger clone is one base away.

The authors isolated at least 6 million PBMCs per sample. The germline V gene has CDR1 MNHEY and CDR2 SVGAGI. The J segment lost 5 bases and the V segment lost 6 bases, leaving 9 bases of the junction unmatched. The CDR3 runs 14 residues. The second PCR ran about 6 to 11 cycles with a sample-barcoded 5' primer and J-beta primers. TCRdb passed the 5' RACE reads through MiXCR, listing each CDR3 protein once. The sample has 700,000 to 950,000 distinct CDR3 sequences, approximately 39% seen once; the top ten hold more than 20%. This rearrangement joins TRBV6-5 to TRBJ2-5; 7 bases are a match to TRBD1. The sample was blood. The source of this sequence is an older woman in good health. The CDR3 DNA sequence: TGTGCCAGCAGCAGAGCGACAGGGTCGGAGACCCAGTACTTC. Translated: CASSRATGSETQYF.